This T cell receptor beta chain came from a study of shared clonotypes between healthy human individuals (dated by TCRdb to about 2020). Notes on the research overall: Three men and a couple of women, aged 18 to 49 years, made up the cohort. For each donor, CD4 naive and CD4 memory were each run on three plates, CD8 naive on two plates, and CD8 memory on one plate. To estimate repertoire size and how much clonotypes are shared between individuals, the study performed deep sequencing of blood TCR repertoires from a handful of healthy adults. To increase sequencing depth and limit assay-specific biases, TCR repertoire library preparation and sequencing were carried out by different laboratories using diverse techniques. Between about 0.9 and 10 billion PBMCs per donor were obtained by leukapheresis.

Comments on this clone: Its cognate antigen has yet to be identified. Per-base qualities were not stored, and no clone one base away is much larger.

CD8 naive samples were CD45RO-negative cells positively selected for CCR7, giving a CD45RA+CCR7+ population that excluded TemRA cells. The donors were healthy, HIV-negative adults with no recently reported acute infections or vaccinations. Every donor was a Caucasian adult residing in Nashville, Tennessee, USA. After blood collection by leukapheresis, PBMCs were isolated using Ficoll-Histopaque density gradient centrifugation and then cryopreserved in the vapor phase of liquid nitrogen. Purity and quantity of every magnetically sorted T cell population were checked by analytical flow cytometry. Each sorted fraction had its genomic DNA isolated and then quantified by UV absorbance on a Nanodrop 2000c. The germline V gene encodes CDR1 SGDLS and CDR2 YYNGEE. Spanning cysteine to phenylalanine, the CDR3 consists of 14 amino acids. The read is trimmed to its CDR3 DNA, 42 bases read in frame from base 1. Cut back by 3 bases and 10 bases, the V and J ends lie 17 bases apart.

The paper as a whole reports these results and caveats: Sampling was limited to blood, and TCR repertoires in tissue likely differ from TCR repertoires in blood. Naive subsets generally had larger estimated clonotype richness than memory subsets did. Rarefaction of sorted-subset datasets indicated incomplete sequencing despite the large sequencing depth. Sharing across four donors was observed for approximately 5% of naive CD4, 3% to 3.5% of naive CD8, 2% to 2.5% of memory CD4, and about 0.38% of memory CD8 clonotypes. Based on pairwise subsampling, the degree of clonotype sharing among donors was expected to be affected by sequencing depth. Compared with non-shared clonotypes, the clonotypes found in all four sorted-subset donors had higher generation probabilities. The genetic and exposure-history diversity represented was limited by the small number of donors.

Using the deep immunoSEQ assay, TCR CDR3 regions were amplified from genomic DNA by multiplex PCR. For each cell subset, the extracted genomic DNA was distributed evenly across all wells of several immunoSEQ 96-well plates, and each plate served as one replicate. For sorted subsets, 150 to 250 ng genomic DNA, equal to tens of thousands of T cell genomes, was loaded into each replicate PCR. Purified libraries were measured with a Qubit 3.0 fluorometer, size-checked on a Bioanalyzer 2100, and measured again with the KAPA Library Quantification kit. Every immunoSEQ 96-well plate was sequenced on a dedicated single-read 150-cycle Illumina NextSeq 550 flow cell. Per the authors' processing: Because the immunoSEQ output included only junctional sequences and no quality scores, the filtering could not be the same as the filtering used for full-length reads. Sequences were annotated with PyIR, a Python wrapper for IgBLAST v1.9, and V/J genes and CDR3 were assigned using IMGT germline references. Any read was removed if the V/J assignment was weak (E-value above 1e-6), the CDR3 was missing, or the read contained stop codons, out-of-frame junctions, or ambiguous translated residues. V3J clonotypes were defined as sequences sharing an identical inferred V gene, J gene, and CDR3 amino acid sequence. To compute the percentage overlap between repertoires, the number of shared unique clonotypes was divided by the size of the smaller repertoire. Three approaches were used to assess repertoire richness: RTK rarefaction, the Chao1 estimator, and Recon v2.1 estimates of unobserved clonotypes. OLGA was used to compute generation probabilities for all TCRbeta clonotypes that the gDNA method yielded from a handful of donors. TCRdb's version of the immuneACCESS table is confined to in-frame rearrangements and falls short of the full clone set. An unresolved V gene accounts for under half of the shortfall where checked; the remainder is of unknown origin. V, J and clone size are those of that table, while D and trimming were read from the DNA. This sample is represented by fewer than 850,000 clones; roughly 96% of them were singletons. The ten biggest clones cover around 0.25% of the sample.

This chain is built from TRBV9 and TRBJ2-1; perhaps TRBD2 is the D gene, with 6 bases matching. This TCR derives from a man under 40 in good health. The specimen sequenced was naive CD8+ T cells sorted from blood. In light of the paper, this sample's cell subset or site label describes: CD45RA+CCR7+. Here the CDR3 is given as CASSARDSPTEQFF. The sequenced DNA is TGTGCCAGCAGCGCCAGGGACTCCCCGACCGAGCAGTTCTTC.